This is a list of T cell receptor beta chains from one sample in a study of cytomegalovirus exposure and HLA in healthy donors. Only in-frame clones appear in the TCRdb table, and some are missing; sequencing was by immunoSEQ multiplex PCR. The profile shows a few hundred thousand clones, about 83% of them singletons. The specimen sequenced was PBMCs. The source is a woman aged 40-49 years in good health and CMV-seropositive. Each CDR3 is given with its conserved first and last residue. Fields, in order: CDR3 protein, CDR3 DNA, CDR3 length, clone size, J gene, D gene, V gene. D genes are given only for firm matches. Part of the rows lack a size; the others show once, few, many or a class for expanded clones.

CASSLATSGSPLHF | TGTGCCAGCAGCTTGGCCACCTCGGGTTCACCCCTCCACTTT | 14 | - | TRBJ1-6 | - | TRBV7-6
CAGSGSEYNEQFF | TGTGCCGGCAGCGGGAGCGAGTACAATGAGCAGTTCTTC | 13 | - | TRBJ2-1 | TRBD2 | TRBV6-1
CASSQAASGRSYEQYF | TGCGCCAGCAGCCAAGCGGCTAGCGGGAGGAGCTACGAGCAGTACTTC | 16 | once | TRBJ2-7 | TRBD2 | TRBV4-3
CASSQGSGRSNEQFF | TGTGCCAGCAGCCAAGGTTCAGGGAGGTCGAATGAGCAGTTCTTC | 15 | once | TRBJ2-1 | - | TRBV4-2
CASSLGGGNTGELFF | TGTGCCAGCAGCCTCGGGGGGGGAAACACCGGGGAGCTGTTTTTT | 15 | - | TRBJ2-2 | TRBD2 | TRBV7-2
CASSISAGHPSYGYTF | TGTGCCAGTAGTATCTCCGCAGGGCATCCTAGCTATGGCTACACCTTC | 16 | - | TRBJ1-2 | - | TRBV19
CAIRELAGGYNEQFF | TGTGCCATCAGGGAACTAGCGGGAGGGTACAATGAGCAGTTCTTC | 15 | - | TRBJ2-1 | TRBD2 | TRBV10-3
CSVYPGQGDYGYTF | TGCAGCGTTTACCCGGGACAGGGCGACTATGGCTACACCTTC | 14 | - | TRBJ1-2 | TRBD1 | TRBV29-1
CASSYSVSGSGDTQYF | TGTGCCAGCAGTTACTCGGTTAGCGGGAGCGGAGATACGCAGTATTTT | 16 | - | TRBJ2-3 | TRBD2 | TRBV6-5
CASSLALGASGYNEQFF | TGTGCCAGCAGCTTAGCGCTTGGGGCTAGCGGGTACAATGAGCAGTTCTTC | 17 | - | TRBJ2-1 | TRBD2 | TRBV7-2
CASSQWTGGIQETQYF | TGTGCCAGCTCGCAGTGGACAGGGGGCATCCAAGAGACCCAGTACTTC | 16 | - | TRBJ2-5 | TRBD1 | TRBV18
CASTRGVPTDTQYF | TGTGCCAGCACCCGCGGGGTACCCACAGATACGCAGTATTTT | 14 | - | TRBJ2-3 | - | TRBV6-1
CASSQTGFTGELFF | TGTGCCAGCAGCCAAACAGGGTTCACCGGGGAGCTGTTTTTT | 14 | - | TRBJ2-2 | - | TRBV7-3
CASSLGPSGGPQETQYF | TGTGCCAGCAGCTTAGGCCCCAGCGGGGGACCCCAAGAGACCCAGTACTTC | 17 | - | TRBJ2-5 | TRBD2 | TRBV11-2
CSVEGRAYEQYF | TGCAGCGTTGAAGGGAGGGCGTACGAGCAGTACTTC | 12 | - | TRBJ2-7 | - | TRBV29-1
CASSLVTGSSYEQYF | TGTGCCAGCAGCTTAGTTACCGGGAGCTCCTACGAGCAGTACTTC | 15 | - | TRBJ2-7 | - | TRBV7-2
CAGRNGGDEQYF | TGTGCCGGCAGAAACGGGGGGGACGAGCAGTACTTC | 12 | - | TRBJ2-7 | TRBD2 | TRBV6-6